One and the same sample provided the 27 T cell receptor beta chains below, sequenced in a study of T cell responses to AZD1222 COVID-19 vaccine. Produced via immunoSEQ multiplex PCR; TCRdb's table is partial and in-frame only. The table records some 140,000 clones, 80% to 95% of them present only once. The specimen was peripheral blood, collected on day 0 of AZD1222 vaccination. Receptors originate from an adult in good health.

V usage is TRBV18 and J usage is TRBJ1-1, with unresolved D. Per the germline V gene, CDR1 is KGHSH and CDR2 is LQKENI. With 0 bases removed from V and 0 bases from J, the gap between germline ends came to 11 bases. CDR3 length equals 16 residues. The CDR3 reads CASSPPVLGMNTEAFF. In DNA, the CDR3 is TGTGCCAGCTCACCACCGGTGCTAGGAATGAACACTGAAGCTTTCTTT.

CDR3 sequence (DNA): TGTGCCAGCAGTGGGTACAGGGGGCTGTTCAGTGGCACCATATATTTT. The encoded protein is CASSGYRGLFSGTIYF. The chain employs TRBV28 and TRBJ1-3; 9 bases are a match to TRBD1. This CDR3 spans 16 amino acids. Germline V gene sequence: CDR1 MDHEN, CDR2 SYDVKM. J lost 9 bases, V lost 5 bases, and 14 bases had no gene match.

The chain links TRBV6-5 to TRBJ2-7, with D perhaps matching TRBD1 (5 bases). V shed 5 bases and J shed 2 bases, with 13 bases lying between them. Germline assignment: CDR1 MNHEY and CDR2 SVGAGI. The CDR3 covers 14 residues. CDR3 nucleotides: TGTGCCAGCAGTAGATCAGGGCTAACCTACGAGCAGTACTTC. Its translation: CASSRSGLTYEQYF.

This CDR3 reads CASSQDPIATNEKLFF. CDR3 coding DNA: TGTGCCAGCAGCCAAGATCCCATCGCAACTAATGAAAAACTGTTTTTT. The chain links TRBV4-2 to TRBJ1-4; D gene unclear. Germline-derived CDR1 and CDR2 are LGHNA and YNFKEQ. Trimming removed 0 bases at V and 0 bases at J, with 8 bases between. The CDR3 has 16 residues.

The chain employs TRBV27 and TRBJ1-2; D call uncertain. The CDR3 spans 12 residues. V gave up 10 bases and J gave up 2 bases, with 11 bases separating them. The germline CDR1 and CDR2 sequences are MNHEY and SMNVEV (reference sequence). The CDR3 region is CATRRENYGYTF. As DNA, the CDR3 is TGTGCCACTCGACGGGAAAACTATGGCTACACCTTC.

The rearrangement uses TRBV28 and TRBJ1-6, with D possibly TRBD1 on 5 matching bases. The germline V gene has CDR1 MDHEN and CDR2 SYDVKM. This CDR3 region has 14 residues. Trimming removed 2 bases from V and 7 bases from J, with 9 bases in between. The CDR3 here is CASSLPSGNSPLHF. CDR3 coding DNA: TGTGCCAGCAGTTTACCTTCAGGGAATTCACCCCTCCACTTT.

This clone was seen only once. The J gene is TRBJ2-7, the V gene TRBV6-2 or TRBV6-3, with 11 bases lining up with TRBD2. CDR3 length: 15 residues. Germline CDR1 and CDR2: MNHEY and SVGEGT. Unmatched junction bases numbered 6, after V lost 5 bases and J lost 3 bases. The CDR3 region is CASSPSGLADYEQYF. In DNA form, the CDR3 reads TGTGCCAGCAGTCCCTCGGGACTAGCGGACTACGAGCAGTACTTC.

The rearrangement links TRBV14 to TRBJ1-2, with 12 bases lining up with TRBD1. The V segment lost 1 base and the J segment 7 bases; nucleotides outside the gene matches: 7. CDR1 is SGHDN and CDR2 is FVKESK in the germline V gene. The length of the CDR3 is 16 residues. The CDR3 spells CASSQVTGTGGFGYTF. DNA of the CDR3: TGTGCCAGCAGCCAAGTAACCGGGACAGGGGGCTTTGGCTACACCTTC.

This chain uses TRBV2 with TRBJ1-2, with 7 bases that match TRBD1. This CDR3 is built from 13 residues. CDR1 and CDR2 from the germline V gene are SNHLY and FYNNEI. V shed 6 bases, J shed 4 bases, and the junction held 5 bases outside the gene matches. The CDR3 here is CASRTGRIYGYTF. CDR3 coding DNA: TGTGCCAGCAGGACAGGGAGAATCTATGGCTACACCTTC.

The rearrangement uses TRBV6-6 and TRBJ2-7, with D possibly matching TRBD1 (6 bases). From germline, CDR1 is MNHNY and CDR2 SVGAGI (reference sequence). This CDR3 is 13 amino acids long. Between the trimmed V and J ends, which lost 5 bases and 4 bases, there was a span of 12 bases. CDR3 sequence reads: CASSLAGDYEQYF. CDR3 sequence (DNA): TGTGCCAGCAGTCTCGCAGGGGATTACGAGCAGTACTTC.

The V gene is TRBV7-2, the J gene TRBJ2-5, with D possibly matching TRBD2 (6 bases). CDR1 SGHTA and CDR2 FQGNSA come from the germline V gene. The CDR3 loop spans 15 amino acids. V shed 3 bases and J shed 2 bases, with 13 bases lying between them. The CDR3 DNA is TGTGCCAGCAGCTTTAGCGGCAACTTACAAGAGACCCAGTACTTC. Translation gives CASSFSGNLQETQYF.

The J gene is TRBJ1-1, the V gene TRBV27; D is unclear. Germline lookup yields CDR1 MNHEY and CDR2 SMNVEV (reference sequence). Trimming pared 2 bases from V and 3 bases from J, leaving 7 bases between. The CDR3 extends over 13 amino acids. CDR3 coding DNA: TGTGCCAGCAGTTTAAACTTGGACACTGAAGCTTTCTTT. This sequence encodes CASSLNLDTEAFF.

The chain links TRBV14 to TRBJ1-4; D remains ambiguous. The V gene's germline CDR1 is SGHDN and CDR2 FVKESK. This CDR3 comprises 13 residues. V gave up 4 bases and J gave up 4 bases, with 7 bases separating them. The CDR3 nucleotides are TGTGCCAGCAGCCTGACGGGTAATGAAAAACTGTTTTTT. Translated: CASSLTGNEKLFF.

The chain uses TRBV7-9 and TRBJ1-3; D is possibly TRBD1 (5 bases). V dropped 1 base and J dropped 1 base, with 11 bases sitting between them. The CDR3 sequence is 16 residues long. Germline V gives CDR1 SEHNR, CDR2 FQNEAQ (reference sequence). The chain's CDR3 is CASSLGSSGSGNTIYF. The DNA for the CDR3 is TGTGCCAGCAGCTTAGGGTCCTCAGGGTCTGGAAACACCATATATTTT.

The chain carries TRBV19 and TRBJ1-2; D uncertain. The germline V and J ends were trimmed by 11 bases and 2 bases, with 12 bases remaining between them. This CDR3 comprises 12 residues. Germline V gene data show CDR1 as LNHDA and CDR2 as SQIVND (reference sequence). CDR3 nucleotide sequence: TGTGCCTGTACAGAGGCAAACTATGGCTACACCTTC. Its protein product is CACTEANYGYTF.

The chain has TRBV25-1 and TRBJ1-2; D gene uncertain. This CDR3 spans 12 amino acids. Trimming took off 4 bases at V and 3 bases at J, with 6 bases between the two ends. The germline V gene encodes CDR1 MGHDK and CDR2 SYGVNS. In nucleotides, the CDR3 is TGTGCCAGCAGTGTGGGGTACTATGGCTACACCTTC. Protein: CASSVGYYGYTF.

This clone was observed once. The chain combines TRBV15 with TRBJ1-6; 7 bases agree with TRBD1. After removal of 0 bases from V and 9 bases from J, the junction contained 5 bases not matched to a gene. The CDR3 runs to 15 residues. Germline CDR1 LNHNV, CDR2 YYDKDF (reference sequence). CDR3: CATSRDTGESSPLHF. CDR3 DNA: TGTGCCACCAGCAGAGATACAGGGGAGAGTTCACCCCTCCACTTT.

The V and J genes are TRBV5-4 and TRBJ1-5, with a possible D match to TRBD1 (6 bases). Trimming pared 0 bases from V and 6 bases from J, leaving 7 bases between. The CDR3 is 13 residues long. Looked up from germline, CDR1 is SGHNT and CDR2 is YYREEE (reference sequence). This chain's CDR3 is CASSLEGGQPQHF. For the CDR3, the DNA is TGTGCCAGCAGCTTGGAGGGGGGTCAGCCCCAGCATTTT. The whole variable domain, remainder taken from reference TRBV5-4 and TRBJ1-5, is ETGVTQSPTHLIKTRGQQVTLRCSSQSGHNTVSWYQQALGQGPQFIFQYYREEENGRGNFPPRFSGLQFPNYSSELNVNALELDDSALYLCASSLEGGQPQHFGDGTRLSIL.

The V call is TRBV13, the J call TRBJ2-7, with D unclear. The germline V gene encodes CDR1 PRHDT and CDR2 FYEKMQ (reference sequence). V lost 5 bases and J 6 bases, leaving 8 bases between the germline ends. There are 11 residues in the CDR3. The CDR3 reads CASSPGSEQYF. CDR3 DNA: TGTGCCAGCAGCCCAGGTTCCGAGCAGTACTTC. The variable domain in full, with the rest retrieved from reference TRBV13 and TRBJ2-7, is AAGVIQSPRHLIKEKRETATLKCYPIPRHDTVYWYQQGPGQDPQFLISFYEKMQSDKGSIPDRFSAQQFSDYHSELNMSSLELGDSALYFCASSPGSEQYFGPGTRLTVT.

This clone appeared once. Here the CDR3 DNA reads TGTGCCAGCAACGACCCAGGGGGCTCCTACGAGCAGTACTTC. It is translated as CASNDPGGSYEQYF. V and J are TRBV6-6 and TRBJ2-7; 7 nucleotides agree with TRBD1. The CDR3 runs to 14 residues. Per germline, CDR1 MNHNY and CDR2 SVGAGI (reference sequence). Trimming removed 7 bases from V and 0 bases from J; junction bases left unmatched: 6.

The V call is TRBV5-5, the J call TRBJ2-2; D call uncertain. The CDR3 has 13 residues. V was shortened by 4 bases and J by 5 bases, with 9 bases between the two germline ends. The germline gives CDR1 SGHKS, CDR2 YYEKEE (reference sequence). The CDR3 here is CASSIDGTGELFF. The CDR3 DNA is TGTGCCAGCAGCATTGACGGTACCGGGGAGCTGTTTTTT.

This clone came up a few times. The chain combines TRBV30 with TRBJ2-7, with TRBD2 identical over 12 bases. The CDR3 runs 15 residues. Trimming cost V 3 bases and J 4 bases; bases outside gene matches: 7. Germline CDR1 reads GTSNPN; CDR2 reads SVGIG (reference sequence). The CDR3 region has the DNA TGTGCCTGGAGCCATCCTAGCGGGAGGGTATACGAGCAGTACTTC. Translation: CAWSHPSGRVYEQYF.

The chain links TRBV11-3 to TRBJ2-2; unclear D gene. V was clipped by 1 base and J by 6 bases, with 3 bases between them. Germline CDR1 SGHNT, CDR2 YENEEA. The CDR3 totals 12 residues. The CDR3 spells CASSLAPGELFF. In DNA form, the CDR3 reads TGTGCCAGCAGCTTAGCCCCCGGGGAGCTGTTTTTT.

The chain is built from TRBV19 and TRBJ1-4, with unresolved D. The CDR3 is 15 amino acids. Germline V lookup: CDR1 LNHDA, CDR2 SQIVND (reference sequence). Trimming removed 3 bases at V and 7 bases at J, with 15 bases between. The CDR3 DNA reads TGTGCCAGTAGTATTCGCGCCACGACCGGTGAAAAACTGTTTTTT. The encoded protein is CASSIRATTGEKLFF.

The DNA for the CDR3 is TGTGCCAGCAGCGACTTTCCGCGACAGAACACTGAAGCTTTCTTT. This encodes CASSDFPRQNTEAFF. This chain uses TRBV11-2 with TRBJ1-1; unclear D gene. The V gene's germline CDR1 is SGHAT and CDR2 FQNNGV. The V and J ends lost 5 bases and 1 base respectively, with 14 bases between them. The CDR3 consists of 15 residues.

CDR3 sequence: CASSLEAQRAGDGYTF. CDR3 nucleotide sequence: TGCGCCAGCAGCTTGGAGGCCCAAAGGGCGGGTGATGGCTACACCTTC. The gene calls are TRBV5-1 and TRBJ1-2; no clear D. The V gene's germline CDR1 is SGHRS and CDR2 YFSETQ. Trimming shortened V by 0 bases and J by 6 bases, and 18 bases separated the two germline ends. The CDR3 runs 16 residues.

The V call is TRBV27, the J call TRBJ1-1, with 8 nucleotides matching TRBD1. The V and J ends lost 5 bases and 1 base, in that order; junction bases with no gene match: 9. Germline CDR1 is MNHEY and CDR2 is SMNVEV (reference sequence). The CDR3 has 16 amino acids. The CDR3 sequence: CASSQRTGTANTEAFF. The CDR3 DNA sequence: TGTGCCAGCAGTCAAAGGACAGGGACCGCGAACACTGAAGCTTTCTTT.